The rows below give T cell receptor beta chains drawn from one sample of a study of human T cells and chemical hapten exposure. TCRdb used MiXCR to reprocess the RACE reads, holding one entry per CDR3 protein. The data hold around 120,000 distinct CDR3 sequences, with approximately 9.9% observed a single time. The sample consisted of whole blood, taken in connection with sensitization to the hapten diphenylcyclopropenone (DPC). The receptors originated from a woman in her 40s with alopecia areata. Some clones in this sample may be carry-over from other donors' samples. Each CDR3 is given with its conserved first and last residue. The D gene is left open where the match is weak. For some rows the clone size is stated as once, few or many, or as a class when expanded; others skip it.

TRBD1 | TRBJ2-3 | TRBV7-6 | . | TGTGCCAGCAGCCCAAATATACCCGGGACAGGGCTGGGAGATACGCAGTATTTT | CASSPNIPGTGLGDTQYF
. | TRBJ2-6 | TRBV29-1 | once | TGCAGCGTTGGACAGACTGGGGCCAACGTCCTGACTTTC | CSVGQTGANVLTF
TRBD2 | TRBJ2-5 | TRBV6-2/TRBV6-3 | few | TGTGCCAGCAGTGTCGGAGGCAGCGGGGGCCAAGAGACCCAGTACTTC | CASSVGGSGGQETQYF
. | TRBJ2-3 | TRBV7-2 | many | TGTGCCAGCAGCAAAGGGACTCGCACAGATACGCAGTATTTT | CASSKGTRTDTQYF
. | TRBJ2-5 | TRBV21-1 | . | TGTGCCAGCAGCAAAGTAGCACTCTCTGAGGAGAGGGACAGACGTCAAGAGACCCAGTACTTC | CASSKVALSEERDRRQETQYF
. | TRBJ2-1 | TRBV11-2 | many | TGTGCCAGCAGCGGCGCCAGCTCCTACAATGAGCAGTTCTTC | CASSGASSYNEQFF
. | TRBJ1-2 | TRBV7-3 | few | TGTGCCAGCAGCCCGGGTGTTAACTATGGCTACACCTTC | CASSPGVNYGYTF
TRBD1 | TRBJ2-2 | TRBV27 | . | TGTGCCACCCAGGGGGCGTGGGACACCGGGGAGCTGTTTTTT | CATQGAWDTGELFF
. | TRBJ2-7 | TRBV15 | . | TGTGCCACCAGCCAGGGCAGGGACGAGCAGTACTTC | CATSQGRDEQYF
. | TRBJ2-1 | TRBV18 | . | TGTGCCAGCTCACCACTTTTAGCAGGGGAGAATGAGCAGTTCTTC | CASSPLLAGENEQFF
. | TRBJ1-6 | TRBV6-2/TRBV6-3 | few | TGTGCCAGCAGTTACGAAGGACCACCCCTCCACTTT | CASSYEGPPLHF
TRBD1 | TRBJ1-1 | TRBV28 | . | TGTGCCAGCAGTCCGACAGGGGACAGCACTGAAGCTTTCTTT | CASSPTGDSTEAFF
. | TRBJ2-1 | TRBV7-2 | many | TGTGCCAGCAGCTTAGTATCAGGACTGGGGGGCTACAATGAGCAGTTCTTC | CASSLVSGLGGYNEQFF
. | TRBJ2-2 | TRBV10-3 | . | TGTGCCATCAGCGAGGGACAAATGAACACCGGGGAGCTGTTTTTT | CAISEGQMNTGELFF
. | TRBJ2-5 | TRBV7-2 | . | TGTGCCAGCAGCCGCGGACGGCTTAGTATGCAAGAGACCCAGTACTTC | CASSRGRLSMQETQYF
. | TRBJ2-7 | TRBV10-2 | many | TGCGCCAGCAGACCTTCCGGGGGGGACAGCACCTACGAGCAGTACTTC | CASRPSGGDSTYEQYF
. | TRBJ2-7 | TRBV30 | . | TGTGCCTGGAGTAGGCTGGCTGAGCAGTACTTC | CAWSRLAEQYF
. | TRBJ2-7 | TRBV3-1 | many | TGTGCCAGCAGCCCCGTTCGGAGTCCCTACGAGCAGTACTTC | CASSPVRSPYEQYF
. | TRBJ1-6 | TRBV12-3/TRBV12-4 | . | TGTGCCAGCAGTTTGAGGACAATAGCAAATTCACCCCTCCACTTT | CASSLRTIANSPLHF
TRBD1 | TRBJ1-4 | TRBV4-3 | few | TGCGCGAGGACAGGCTCTAATGAAAAACTGTTTTTT | CARTGSNEKLFF
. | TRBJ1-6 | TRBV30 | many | TGTGCCTGGAGCGCCTGGGATTCACCCCTCCACTTT | CAWSAWDSPLHF
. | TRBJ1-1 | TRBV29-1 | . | TGCAGCGTCGCCGCCGGGACGAGGAACACTGAAGCTTTCTTT | CSVAAGTRNTEAFF
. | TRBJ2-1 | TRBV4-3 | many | TGCGCCAGCAGCCAAGACATGGCAGTCTACAATGAGCAGTTCTTC | CASSQDMAVYNEQFF
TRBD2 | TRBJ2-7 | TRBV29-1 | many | TGCAGCGTTGAAGCGGTAGGGCTAGCGGGGGGGTTCTCCTACGAGCAGTACTTC | CSVEAVGLAGGFSYEQYF
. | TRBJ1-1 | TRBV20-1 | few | TGCAGTGCGGGGACGAACGGCATGAACACTGAAGCTTTCTTT | CSAGTNGMNTEAFF
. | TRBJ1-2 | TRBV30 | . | TGTGCCTGGAGTGCCATCTATGGCTACACCTTC | CAWSAIYGYTF
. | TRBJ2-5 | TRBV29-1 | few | TGCAGCGTTGGGAGCAGGGTATCGATGGAGACCCAGTACTTC | CSVGSRVSMETQYF
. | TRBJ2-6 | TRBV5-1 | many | TGCGCCAGCAGCTTAGTGGGTACCGGGGCCAACGTCCTGACTTTC | CASSLVGTGANVLTF
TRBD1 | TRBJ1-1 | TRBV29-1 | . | TGCAGCGCCGACAGGGGGGCTGAAGCTTTCTTT | CSADRGAEAFF
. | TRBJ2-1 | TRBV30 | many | TGTGCCTGGAGTCCCCGGAGGGGGTACAATGAGCAGTTCTTC | CAWSPRRGYNEQFF
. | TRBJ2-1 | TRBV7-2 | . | TGTGCCAGCAGCTCAGTCCCGGGACTTACTCCGGGGGACAATGAGCAGTTCTTC | CASSSVPGLTPGDNEQFF
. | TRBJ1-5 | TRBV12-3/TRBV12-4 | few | TGTGCCAGCAGCGAGGGGAATCAGCCCCAGCATTTT | CASSEGNQPQHF
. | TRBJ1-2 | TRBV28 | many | TGTGCCAGCAGTTCTGGCGGGACGACCAGCCCCTATGGCTACACCTTC | CASSSGGTTSPYGYTF
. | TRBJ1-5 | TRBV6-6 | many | TGTGCCAGCCGCCCGCGCCCTGTTGGGGTATTTCAGCCCCAGCATTTT | CASRPRPVGVFQPQHF
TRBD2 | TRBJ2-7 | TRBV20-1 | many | TGCAGTGCTAAAGGACTAGCGGGAGACAATGCCTACGAGCAGTACTTC | CSAKGLAGDNAYEQYF
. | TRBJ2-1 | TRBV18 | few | TGTGCCAGCTCACCGTTGAGGCCGGTCCTCTCTTCCTACAATGAGCAGTTCTTC | CASSPLRPVLSSYNEQFF
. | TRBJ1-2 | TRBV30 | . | TGTGCCTGGACTAGTGATTCGGGCAGGGGTAACTATGGCTACACCTTC | CAWTSDSGRGNYGYTF
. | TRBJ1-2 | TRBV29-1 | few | TGCAGCGTTCATGACGGGAACTATGGCTACACCTTC | CSVHDGNYGYTF
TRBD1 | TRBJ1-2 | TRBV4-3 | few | TGCGCCAGCAGCACTACAGGGGGTAATGGCTACACCTTC | CASSTTGGNGYTF
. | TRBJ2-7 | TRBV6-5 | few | TGTGCCAGCAGGCTAGCGCCTGATTCGACTTACGAGCAGTACTTC | CASRLAPDSTYEQYF
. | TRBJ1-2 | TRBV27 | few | TGTGCCAGCAGCCCCTATACAGAGTCCTATGGCTACACCTTC | CASSPYTESYGYTF
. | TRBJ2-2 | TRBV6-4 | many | TGTGCCAGCAGTGGGGGACCTACCGGGGAGCTGTTTTTT | CASSGGPTGELFF
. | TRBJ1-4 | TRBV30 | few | TGTGCCTGGACCAGGACAAGGGGAAATGAAAAACTGTTTTTT | CAWTRTRGNEKLFF
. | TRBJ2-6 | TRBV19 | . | TGTGCCAGTAGTATAGGGAAGGTACGGGGGGCCAACGTCCTGACTTTC | CASSIGKVRGANVLTF
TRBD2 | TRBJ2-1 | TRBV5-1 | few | TGCGCCAGCAGCTTGAGACCGGGACTAGCGGACTCCTACAATGAGCAGTTCTTC | CASSLRPGLADSYNEQFF
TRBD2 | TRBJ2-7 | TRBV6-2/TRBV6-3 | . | TGTGCCAGCAGTTACCCCATGGGGCTAGCGGAAAACTACGAGCAGTACTTC | CASSYPMGLAENYEQYF